The clone carrying this T cell receptor (beta chain) was detected many times. Its cognate antigen is unknown. TCRdb analysed the reads with MiXCR anew, one entry per CDR3 protein. The table lists 350,000 to 400,000 distinct CDR3 sequences, approximately 30% of them singletons. This record comes from a study of T cell repertoires in cytomegalovirus infection. Study summary: As its CMV epitopes, the study selected recently identified HLA-C-restricted and well-studied HLA-B-restricted targets. Both CMV infection and a matching HLA type were indicated by public TCR beta signatures. Study observations and caveats: The response measured ex vivo was dominated by TCR beta clonotypes (HLA-C-restricted and CMV-specific).

This sequence was found in a human donor in good health (CMV status not recorded). Some clones in this sample may be carry-over from other donors' samples. The sequencing used cultured PBMCs, collected from culture after CMV antigen stimulation.

CDR3 residues: CASSEGQFFSGNTIYF. In nucleotides, the CDR3 is TGTGCCAGCAGCGAGGGACAGTTTTTCTCTGGAAACACCATATATTTT. The chain joins TRBV7-2 to TRBJ1-3; 7 bases match TRBD1. Germline loops: CDR1 SGHTA, CDR2 FQGNSA. Unmatched junction bases numbered 7, after V lost 5 bases and J lost 0 bases. The CDR3 has 16 residues.